These 25 T cell receptor beta chains were sequenced from one sample in a study of T cells in Graves' hyperthyroidism and ophthalmopathy. Template material for amplifying TCR beta CDR3 regions consisted of RNA transcripts. Researchers ran a first-round RT-PCR on the TCR CDR3 using the HTBI primer set. TCRdb fed the multiplex PCR reads into MiXCR, producing one record per CDR3 protein. Of some 550,000 distinct CDR3 sequences detected, under 25% appear once; the ten largest clones hold approximately 25%. Sequences were obtained from blood. The receptor set was obtained from a man aged 18-30 years with Graves' hyperthyroidism.

This clonotype was seen many times. The J gene is TRBJ1-1, the V gene TRBV29-1; tentative D call: TRBD1 (5 bases). The CDR3 consists of 14 residues. Germline V lookup: CDR1 SQVTM, CDR2 ANQGSEA. V was shortened by 5 bases and J by 1 base, with 14 bases between the two germline ends. The chain's CDR3 is CSVNVGAANTEAFF. The CDR3 DNA reads as TGCAGCGTTAATGTCGGGGCCGCGAACACTGAAGCTTTCTTT.

This chain links TRBV5-1 with TRBJ2-2; possible D gene TRBD2, 5 bases. The ends were cut back, 4 bases at V and 5 bases at J, with 12 bases in the middle. The CDR3 is 14 amino acids. Germline-derived CDR1 and CDR2 are SGHRS and YFSETQ. Here the CDR3 DNA reads TGCGCCAGCAGCCAAGGACTCGCTACCGGGGAGCTGTTTTTT. Amino acid sequence: CASSQGLATGELFF.

At least ten counts were recorded for this clonotype. The V and J genes are TRBV11-2 and TRBJ2-7; tentative D call: TRBD1 (6 bases). Per germline, CDR1 SGHAT and CDR2 FQNNGV. The CDR3 loop spans 15 amino acids. V was trimmed by 4 bases and J by 9 bases, leaving 22 bases between them. The CDR3 DNA reads as TGTGCCAGCAGCTCTATACCGGGACACTCTACGGGGCAGTACTTC. Translating gives CASSSIPGHSTGQYF.

This clonotype was recorded many times. The rearrangement uses TRBV6-1 and TRBJ2-5; TRBD2 matches at 7 bases. Trimming took 6 bases from V and 3 from J; bases not matched to a gene: 1. Germline values: CDR1 MNHNS, CDR2 SASEGT. CDR3 length: 12 residues. The CDR3 sequence: CASRGGKETQYF. The CDR3 nucleotides are TGTGCCAGCAGGGGGGGGAAAGAGACCCAGTACTTC.

This clonotype was detected ten times or more. V is TRBV28 and J is TRBJ2-5, with D possibly TRBD2 on 6 matching bases. The germline V and J ends were trimmed by 3 bases and 2 bases, with 10 bases remaining between them. The CDR3 spans 14 residues. The germline CDR1 and CDR2 sequences are MDHEN and SYDVKM. This CDR3 is CASSFGAGQETQYF. In DNA, the CDR3 is TGTGCCAGCAGTTTTGGAGCGGGTCAAGAGACCCAGTACTTC.

This clonotype has at least ten counts. The chain employs TRBV27 and TRBJ1-1, with D possibly being TRBD1 (5 bases). Per germline, CDR1 MNHEY and CDR2 SMNVEV (reference sequence). The CDR3 totals 13 residues. V gave up 5 bases and J gave up 5 bases, with 12 bases separating them. The CDR3 DNA sequence: TGTGCCAGCAGTCCCCGGGGGTGGACTGAAGCTTTCTTT. Translated: CASSPRGWTEAFF.

This sequence joins TRBV19 and TRBJ1-6; 7 bases line up with TRBD1. Germline CDR1 LNHDA, CDR2 SQIVND (reference sequence). The CDR3 is 16 residues long. The V gene end was trimmed by 4 bases and the J gene end by 2 bases; junction bases not matched to a gene: 5. CDR3 nucleotides: TGTGCCAGTAGTACGGCCGGGACAGCCTATAATTCACCCCTCCACTTT. Translation gives CASSTAGTAYNSPLHF. Complete variable domain (other parts from reference TRBV19 and TRBJ1-6): DGGITQSPKYLFRKEGQNVTLSCEQNLNHDAMYWYRQDPGQGLRLIYYSQIVNDFQKGDIAEGYSVSREKKESFPLTVTSAQKNPTAFYLCASSTAGTAYNSPLHFGNGTRLTVT.

This clonotype was detected many times. The chain's CDR3 is CASRRVYGNTIYF. The CDR3 DNA reads as TGTGCCAGCAGACGGGTGTACGGAAACACCATATATTTT. The J gene is TRBJ1-3, the V gene TRBV6-1; D is ambiguous. CDR1 is MNHNS, CDR2 SASEGT, per germline. V was cut by 6 bases and J by 4 bases, with 10 bases left in between. The CDR3 consists of 13 residues.

Details on this clonotype: This may be a read error, as it is one base from a much larger clone. This CDR3 reads CASSQERRQPQQF. CDR3 nucleotides: TGTGCCAGCAGCCAAGAGAGGCGGCAGCCCCAGCAGTTT. The chain has TRBV4-2 and TRBJ1-5, with unresolved D. Germline V gene lookup returns CDR1 LGHNA and CDR2 YNFKEQ. This CDR3 spans 13 amino acids.

This clonotype was picked up many times. The J gene is TRBJ2-2, the V gene TRBV24-1; no definite D call. The CDR3 has 14 residues. Germline assignment: CDR1 KGHDR and CDR2 SFDVKD. V was trimmed by 2 bases and J by 3 bases, leaving 6 bases between them. CDR3 loop: CATSDWTDTGELFF. The CDR3 DNA reads TGTGCCACCAGTGATTGGACCGACACCGGGGAGCTGTTTTTT.

The sample holds many counts of this clonotype. Here the CDR3 DNA reads TGCGCCAGCATACAGGGGGAAATGAACACTGAAGCTTTCTTT. This translates into CASIQGEMNTEAFF. The genes are TRBV5-1 and TRBJ1-1; 8 bases align to TRBD1. V trimming: 6 bases; J trimming: 0 bases; junction bases outside the gene matches: 4. CDR1 is SGHRS, CDR2 YFSETQ, per germline. The CDR3 runs 14 residues.

This clonotype appeared a few times. A much larger clone differs by one base, so this may be a read error. The V gene is TRBV11-1, the J gene TRBJ1-1; possible D gene TRBD1, 6 bases. Germline V gives CDR1 SGHAT, CDR2 FQDESV (reference sequence). The CDR3 extends over 14 amino acids. The CDR3: CACSADQGIAEAFF. The CDR3, as DNA: TGTGCCTGCAGCGCCGACCAGGGGATTGCTGAAGCTTTCTTT.

This chain connects TRBV27 to TRBJ2-7, with D possibly being TRBD1 (6 bases). Germline lookup yields CDR1 MNHEY and CDR2 SMNVEV (reference sequence). CDR3 length: 13 amino acids. With 6 bases removed from V and 3 bases from J, the gap between germline ends came to 12 bases. The CDR3 protein is CASRMDRLYEQYF. Here the CDR3 DNA reads TGTGCCAGCAGGATGGACAGACTCTACGAGCAGTACTTC.

The chain has TRBV30 and TRBJ1-1, with a tentative D call TRBD1 (6 bases). Trimming left V 5 bases short and J 2 bases short, with 9 bases between. Germline-derived CDR1 and CDR2 are GTSNPN and SVGIG (reference sequence). CDR3 length: 12 residues. DNA for the CDR3: TGTGCCTGGCACAGGGCTAACACTGAAGCTTTCTTT. Translating it yields CAWHRANTEAFF.

In nucleotides, the CDR3 is TGTGCCAGCAGCCAAGAAAGGTTTAGCTCCTACGAGCAGTACTTC. Its protein is CASSQERFSSYEQYF. J is TRBJ2-7 and V is TRBV4-2; no clear D gene. Per germline, CDR1 LGHNA and CDR2 YNFKEQ. Trimming left V 0 bases short and J 0 bases short, with 9 bases between. CDR3 length: 15 amino acids.

This clonotype was counted ten times or more. The chain couples TRBV11-2 to TRBJ2-2, with D uncertain. The CDR3 has 15 residues. V dropped 0 bases and J dropped 2 bases, with 7 bases sitting between them. Germline CDR1 SGHAT, CDR2 FQNNGV. The CDR3 sequence is CASSLEGFNTGELFF. The CDR3 region has the DNA TGTGCCAGCAGCTTAGAAGGGTTCAACACCGGGGAGCTGTTTTTT.

This clonotype appeared many times. V and J are TRBV20-1 and TRBJ2-7; 8 positions agree with TRBD1. There are 15 residues in the CDR3. Looked up from germline, CDR1 is DFQATT and CDR2 is SNEGSKA (reference sequence). Trimming cost V 2 bases and J 2 bases; bases outside gene matches: 8. CDR3 nucleotides: TGCAGTGCTAGACGCCTCGGACAGGGAACCTACGAGCAGTACTTC. It yields the protein CSARRLGQGTYEQYF.

Concerning this clonotype itself: A read error is likely, as this CDR3 ends without the conserved phenylalanine or tryptophan. The V call is TRBV19, the J call TRBJ2-2, with D possibly called TRBD1 or TRBD2 (5 bases each). Germline V gene sequence: CDR1 LNHDA, CDR2 SQIVND (reference sequence). Trimming left V 7 bases short and J 0 bases short, with 12 bases between. CDR3 length: 15 residues. CDR3: CASIGTYSNTGELFY. The CDR3 DNA follows: TGTGCCAGTATAGGGACCTACTCGAACACCGGGGAGCTGTTTTAT.

This clonotype was counted many times. This rearrangement joins TRBV28 to TRBJ2-7, with D possibly matching TRBD1 (6 bases). CDR3 length equals 14 residues. Germline lookup yields CDR1 MDHEN and CDR2 SYDVKM. V was clipped by 5 bases and J by 3 bases, with 14 bases between them. In DNA, the CDR3 is TGTGCCAGCAGTCTACAGGGCTTCTTCTACGAGCAGTACTTC. It specifies CASSLQGFFYEQYF.

The sample holds many counts of this clonotype. The CDR3 DNA sequence: TGCGCCAGCAGCTTGCCCGGGACAGGGCCATTCAGTGAAGCTTTCTTT. It encodes CASSLPGTGPFSEAFF. V is TRBV5-1 and J is TRBJ1-1; the match to TRBD1 covers 9 bases. This CDR3 is 16 amino acids long. The germline V gene encodes CDR1 SGHRS and CDR2 YFSETQ. Germline trimming cut 1 base from V and 7 bases from J; bases unmatched to any gene: 11. Together with reference TRBV5-1 and TRBJ1-1, the CDR3 gives the full variable domain: KAGVTQTPRYLIKTRGQQVTLSCSPISGHRSVSWYQQTPGQGLQFLFEYFSETQRNKGNFPGRFSGRQFSNSRSEMNVSTLELGDSALYLCASSLPGTGPFSEAFFGQGTRLTVV.

At least ten counts were recorded for this clonotype. The V gene is TRBV5-1, the J gene TRBJ1-1, with 7 bases that match TRBD1. Germline CDR1 reads SGHRS; CDR2 reads YFSETQ. V lost 2 bases to trimming and J lost 4 bases; unmatched junction nucleotides: 8. The CDR3 spans 15 residues. The CDR3 spells CASSFQRAGGTEAFF. The CDR3 region has the DNA TGCGCCAGCAGCTTCCAACGTGCAGGGGGCACTGAAGCTTTCTTT.

The chain couples TRBV11-2 to TRBJ2-2, with D hard to call. Trimming took off 3 bases at V and 5 bases at J, with 7 bases between the two ends. Germline CDR1 reads SGHAT; CDR2 reads FQNNGV. The CDR3 has 13 residues. CDR3 sequence (DNA): TGTGCCAGCAGCTTGGCAGAAACCGGGGAGCTGTTTTTT. It encodes CASSLAETGELFF.

Concerning this clonotype: A read error may be the cause here, since a much bigger clone is one base away. The genes are TRBV12-3 or TRBV12-4 and TRBJ2-6; D perhaps matches TRBD1 (5 bases). The CDR3 contains 13 residues. CDR3: CASSSHGASVLTF. The CDR3 DNA reads TGTGCCAGCAGTTCCCATGGGGCCAGCGTCCTGACTTTC.

The table lists this clonotype with a few counts. This rearrangement joins TRBV2 to TRBJ2-6; D is ambiguous. V dropped 6 bases and J dropped 4 bases, with 13 bases sitting between them. The length of the CDR3 is 15 residues. Germline values: CDR1 SNHLY, CDR2 FYNNEI. CDR3 amino acids: CASSLSTTGANVLTF. CDR3 DNA: TGTGCCAGCAGCCTCTCTACGACAGGGGCCAACGTCCTGACTTTC.

The J gene is TRBJ1-1, the V gene TRBV11-2; no definite D call. Germline CDR1 reads SGHAT; CDR2 reads FQNNGV. V shed 3 bases and J shed 8 bases, with 13 bases lying between them. The CDR3 length is 13 residues. Here the CDR3 reads CASSFGGWSEAFF. CDR3 DNA sequence: TGTGCCAGCAGCTTCGGAGGTTGGAGCGAAGCTTTCTTT.